These 13 T cell receptor beta chains share one sample of origin, sequenced in a study of spatial heterogeneity in lung cancer. The sample's time point: blood at routine non-recurrence follow-up after resection. TCRdb reanalysed the 5' RACE reads using MiXCR and keeps one entry per CDR3 protein. The sample records approximately 110,000 distinct CDR3 sequences, 11% being singletons. The starting material was PBMCs, obtained at follow-up. The receptors shown here come from a female donor with early-stage non-small cell lung cancer.

A few counts support this clonotype. This chain links TRBV20-1 with TRBJ2-1, with 8 positions matching TRBD2. Germline assignment: CDR1 DFQATT and CDR2 SNEGSKA (reference sequence). CDR3 length equals 17 residues. The V and J ends lost 1 base and 2 bases, in that order; junction bases with no gene match: 10. The CDR3 DNA follows: TGCAGTGCTAGAGCCTTACGGACGGGGGGGACCTACAATGAGCAGTTCTTC. As protein: CSARALRTGGTYNEQFF.

The chain joins TRBV21-1 to TRBJ2-1. TRBV21-1 is a known pseudogene. The CDR3 has 16 amino acids. DNA for the CDR3: TGTGCCAGCAGCAAAGTGTGCCTGAGCTCCTACAATGAGCAGTTCTTC. It encodes CASSKVCLSSYNEQFF.

This clonotype appeared many times. The rearrangement links TRBV11-1 to TRBJ2-5; the D is unclear. Per germline, CDR1 SGHAT and CDR2 FQDESV (reference sequence). Trimming took off 5 bases at V and 5 bases at J, with 15 bases between the two ends. The CDR3 contains 14 residues. The CDR3 coding sequence is TGTGCCAGCAGCCAGTCGACGGCGCCTGAGACCCAGTACTTC. Encoded protein: CASSQSTAPETQYF. The full variable domain, completed using reference TRBV11-1 and TRBJ2-5, is EAEVAQSPRYKITEKSQAVAFWCDPISGHATLYWYRQILGQGPELLVQFQDESVVDDSQLPKDRFSAERLKGVDSTLKIQPAELGDSAMYLCASSQSTAPETQYFGPGTRLLVL.

This clonotype occurred a few times. The chain has TRBV20-1 and TRBJ2-3; 11 bases match TRBD2. The CDR3 has 16 amino acids. V shed 4 bases and J 2 bases; nucleotides not matched to a gene: 8. Germline CDR1 and CDR2: DFQATT and SNEGSKA (reference sequence). The DNA for the CDR3 is TGCAGTGCTACCCTGATAGCGGGAGGGAACACAGATACGCAGTATTTT. Its translation is CSATLIAGGNTDTQYF.

The chain carries TRBV29-1 and TRBJ1-2, with 9 positions matching TRBD1. The CDR3 consists of 13 residues. Germline V gene lookup returns CDR1 SQVTM and CDR2 ANQGSEA. The V and J ends lost 6 bases and 1 base, in that order; junction bases with no gene match: 3. In DNA form, the CDR3 reads TGCAGCGTGACAGGGGGGAATAACTATGGCTACACCTTC. This codes for CSVTGGNNYGYTF.

This clonotype was observed at least ten times. V gene TRBV10-2 combines with J gene TRBJ2-5; possibly TRBD1 for D (5 bases). The V end was cut by 8 bases, the J end by 1 base, with 14 bases between. The CDR3 extends over 14 amino acids. Germline loops: CDR1 WSHSY, CDR2 SAAADI. CDR3 DNA: TGCGCCAGCGCCGCAGGGCGAACCCAAGAGACCCAGTACTTC. It translates to CASAAGRTQETQYF.

V and J are TRBV20-1 and TRBJ2-7; TRBD1 might be the D (5 bases). V dropped 3 bases and J dropped 3 bases, with 9 bases sitting between them. CDR3 length: 12 amino acids. Per the germline V gene, CDR1 is DFQATT and CDR2 is SNEGSKA (reference sequence). The DNA of the CDR3 is TGCAGTGCTAGGGCTACAGGCTACGAGCAGTACTTC. As protein: CSARATGYEQYF.

The chain has TRBV12-3 or TRBV12-4 and TRBJ2-1, with 8 nucleotides matching TRBD2. J was trimmed by 5 bases and V by 2 bases; bases with no gene match: 8. The CDR3 contains 16 residues. In DNA, the CDR3 is TGTGCCAGCAGTTTACGCGGGAGGAGCAAAAACAATGAGCAGTTCTTC. Protein sequence: CASSLRGRSKNNEQFF.

This chain connects TRBV7-8 to TRBJ2-1; D unclear. The CDR3 length is 17 residues. Germline-derived CDR1 and CDR2 are SGHVS and FQNEAQ. Trimming shortened V by 5 bases and J by 0 bases, and 17 bases separated the two germline ends. CDR3 amino acids: CASSPRARQSSYNEQFF. CDR3 coding DNA: TGTGCCAGCAGCCCCCGGGCTCGGCAGAGCTCCTACAATGAGCAGTTCTTC. The variable domain in full, with the rest retrieved from reference TRBV7-8 and TRBJ2-1, is GAGVSQSPRYKVAKRGQDVALRCDPISGHVSLFWYQQALGQGPEFLTYFQNEAQLDKSGLPSDRFFAERPEGSVSTLKIQRTQQEDSAVYLCASSPRARQSSYNEQFFGPGTRLTVL.

The chain couples TRBV6-5 to TRBJ2-2; 7 positions agree with TRBD2. This CDR3 is built from 14 residues. Germline V gene lookup returns CDR1 MNHEY and CDR2 SVGAGI. The V segment lost 6 bases and the J segment 6 bases; nucleotides outside the gene matches: 7. CDR3 protein: CASSRTSFAGELFF. CDR3 nucleotide sequence: TGTGCCAGCAGCAGGACTAGTTTTGCCGGGGAGCTGTTTTTT.

Comments on this clonotype: A much larger clone differs from this one at a single base, so this may be a read error. This chain connects TRBV12-3 or TRBV12-4 to TRBJ1-1; D is uncertain. The CDR3 totals 13 residues. The V gene lost 3 bases and the J gene lost 4 bases, with 9 bases spanning the gap. The CDR3 region is CASSLQRTTEAFF. CDR3 in DNA: TGTGCCAGCAGTTTGCAGAGGACCACTGAAGCTTTCTTT.

The chain uses TRBV18 and TRBJ1-6, with 10 bases lining up with TRBD1. Trimming at V came to 0 bases and at J to 8 bases, leaving 4 bases not matched to a gene. CDR1 is KGHSH, CDR2 LQKENI, per germline. The CDR3 covers 16 residues. The CDR3: CASSPPTTGGYSPLHF. The CDR3 DNA sequence: TGTGCCAGCTCACCACCGACGACAGGGGGCTATTCACCCCTCCACTTT. Full variable domain (remainder filled in from reference TRBV18 and TRBJ1-6): NAGVMQNPRHLVRRRGQEARLRCSPMKGHSHVYWYRQLPEEGLKFMVYLQKENIIDESGMPKERFSAEFPKEGPSILRIQQVVRGDSAAYFCASSPPTTGGYSPLHFGNGTRLTVT.

The rearrangement joins TRBV11-2 to TRBJ1-4, with 7 bases identical to TRBD1. The junction had 4 bases not matched to a gene; V was cut back by 1 base and J by 5 bases. The CDR3 has 15 amino acids. Germline V gene sequence: CDR1 SGHAT, CDR2 FQNNGV. The CDR3 reads CASSLAGQQNEKLFF. CDR3 bases: TGTGCCAGCAGCTTAGCGGGACAGCAGAATGAAAAACTGTTTTTT.